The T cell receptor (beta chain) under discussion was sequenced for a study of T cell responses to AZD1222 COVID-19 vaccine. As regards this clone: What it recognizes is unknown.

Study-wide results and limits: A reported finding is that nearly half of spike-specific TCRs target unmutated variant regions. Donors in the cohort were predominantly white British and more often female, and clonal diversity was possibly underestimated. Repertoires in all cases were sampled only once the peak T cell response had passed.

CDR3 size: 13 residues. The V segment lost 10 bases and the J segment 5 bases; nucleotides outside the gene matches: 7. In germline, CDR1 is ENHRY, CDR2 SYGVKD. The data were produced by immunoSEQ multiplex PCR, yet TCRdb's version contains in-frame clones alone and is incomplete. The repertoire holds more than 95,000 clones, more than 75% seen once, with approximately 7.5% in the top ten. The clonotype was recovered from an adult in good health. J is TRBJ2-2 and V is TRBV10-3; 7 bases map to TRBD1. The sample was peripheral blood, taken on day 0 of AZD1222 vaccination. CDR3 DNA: TGTGCCACCCGGGACAGAGATACCGGGGAGCTGTTTTTT. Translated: CATRDRDTGELFF.